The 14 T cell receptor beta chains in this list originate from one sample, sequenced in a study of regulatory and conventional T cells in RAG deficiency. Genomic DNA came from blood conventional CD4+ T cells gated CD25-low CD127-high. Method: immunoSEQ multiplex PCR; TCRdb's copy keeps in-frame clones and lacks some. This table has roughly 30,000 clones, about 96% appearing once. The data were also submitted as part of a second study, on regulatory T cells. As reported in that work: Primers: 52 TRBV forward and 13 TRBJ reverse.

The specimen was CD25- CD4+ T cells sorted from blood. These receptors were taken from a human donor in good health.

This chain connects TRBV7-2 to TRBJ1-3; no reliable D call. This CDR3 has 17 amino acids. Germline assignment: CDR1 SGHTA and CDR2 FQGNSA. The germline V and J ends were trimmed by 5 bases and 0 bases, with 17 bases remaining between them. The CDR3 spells CASSPQGPGLSGNTIYF. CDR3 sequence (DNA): TGTGCCAGCAGCCCACAAGGGCCTGGACTCTCTGGAAACACCATATATTTT.

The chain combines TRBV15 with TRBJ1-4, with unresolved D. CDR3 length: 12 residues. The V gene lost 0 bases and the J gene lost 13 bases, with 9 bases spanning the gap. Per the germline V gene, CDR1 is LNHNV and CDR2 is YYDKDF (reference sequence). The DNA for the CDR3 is TGTGCCACCAGCAGAGACACCAGAAGACTGTTTTTT. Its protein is CATSRDTRRLFF.

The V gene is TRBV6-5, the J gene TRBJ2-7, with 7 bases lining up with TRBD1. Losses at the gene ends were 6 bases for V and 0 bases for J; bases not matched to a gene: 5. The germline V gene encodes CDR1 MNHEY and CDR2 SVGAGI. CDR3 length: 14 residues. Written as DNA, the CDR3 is TGTGCCAGCAGACCGGGACAGATCTCCTACGAGCAGTACTTC. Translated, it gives CASRPGQISYEQYF.

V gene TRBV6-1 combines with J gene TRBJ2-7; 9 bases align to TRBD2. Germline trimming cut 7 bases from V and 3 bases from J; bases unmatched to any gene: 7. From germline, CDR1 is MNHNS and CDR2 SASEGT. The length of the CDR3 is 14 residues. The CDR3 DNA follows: TGTGCCAGCACTCGGACTAGCGCCGACTACGAGCAGTACTTC. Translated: CASTRTSADYEQYF.

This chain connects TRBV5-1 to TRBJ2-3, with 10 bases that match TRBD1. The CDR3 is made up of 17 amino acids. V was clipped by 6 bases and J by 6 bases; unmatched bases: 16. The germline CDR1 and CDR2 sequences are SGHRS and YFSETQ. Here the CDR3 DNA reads TGCGCCAGCACCTCGCCCCCCGGGACAGGGGTGGGTGATACGCAGTATTTT. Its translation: CASTSPPGTGVGDTQYF.

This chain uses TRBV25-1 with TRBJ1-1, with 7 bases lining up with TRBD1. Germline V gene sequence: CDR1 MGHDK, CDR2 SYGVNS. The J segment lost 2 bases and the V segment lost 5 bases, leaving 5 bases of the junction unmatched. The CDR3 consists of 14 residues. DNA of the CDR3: TGTGCCAGCAGTAGGGACAGCGCAAACACTGAAGCTTTCTTT. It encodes CASSRDSANTEAFF.

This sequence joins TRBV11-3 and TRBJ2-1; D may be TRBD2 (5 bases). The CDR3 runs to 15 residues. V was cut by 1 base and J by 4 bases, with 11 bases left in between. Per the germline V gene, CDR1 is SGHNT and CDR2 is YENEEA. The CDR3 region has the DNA TGTGCCAGCAGCTTAGGACGAAGAGGGTACAATGAGCAGTTCTTC. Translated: CASSLGRRGYNEQFF.

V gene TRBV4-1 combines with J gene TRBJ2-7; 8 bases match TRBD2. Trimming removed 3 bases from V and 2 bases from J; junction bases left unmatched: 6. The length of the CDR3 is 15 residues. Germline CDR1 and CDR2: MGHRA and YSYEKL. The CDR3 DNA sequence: TGCGCCAGCAGCCACCCGGGACTAGATACCTACGAGCAGTACTTC. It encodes CASSHPGLDTYEQYF.

CDR3 sequence reads: CASSLGTSSRDTQYF. CDR3 in DNA: TGCGCCAGCAGCTTGGGGACTAGTTCGCGAGATACGCAGTATTTT. The J gene is TRBJ2-3, the V gene TRBV5-1, with 7 bases matching TRBD2. The germline V gene encodes CDR1 SGHRS and CDR2 YFSETQ. Germline trimming cut 0 bases from V and 5 bases from J; bases unmatched to any gene: 6. CDR3 length: 15 amino acids. The full variable domain, its missing parts supplied by reference TRBV5-1 and TRBJ2-3, is KAGVTQTPRYLIKTRGQQVTLSCSPISGHRSVSWYQQTPGQGLQFLFEYFSETQRNKGNFPGRFSGRQFSNSRSEMNVSTLELGDSALYLCASSLGTSSRDTQYFGPGTRLTVL.

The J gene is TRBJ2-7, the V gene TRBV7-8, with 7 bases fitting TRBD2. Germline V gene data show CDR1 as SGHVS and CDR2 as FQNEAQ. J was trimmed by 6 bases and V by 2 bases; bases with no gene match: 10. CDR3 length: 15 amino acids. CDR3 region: CASSLWGGRASEQYF. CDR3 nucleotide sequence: TGTGCCAGCAGCTTATGGGGGGGGAGGGCCTCCGAGCAGTACTTC. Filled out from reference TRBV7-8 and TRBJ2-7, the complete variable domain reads GAGVSQSPRYKVAKRGQDVALRCDPISGHVSLFWYQQALGQGPEFLTYFQNEAQLDKSGLPSDRFFAERPEGSVSTLKIQRTQQEDSAVYLCASSLWGGRASEQYFGPGTRLTVT.

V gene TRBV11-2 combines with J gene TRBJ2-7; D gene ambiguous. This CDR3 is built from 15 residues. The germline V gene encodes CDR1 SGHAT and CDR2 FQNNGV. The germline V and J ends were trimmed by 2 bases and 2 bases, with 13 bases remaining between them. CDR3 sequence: CASSLRSPGPYEQYF. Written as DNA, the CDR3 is TGTGCCAGCAGCTTAAGGTCGCCAGGCCCCTACGAGCAGTACTTC.

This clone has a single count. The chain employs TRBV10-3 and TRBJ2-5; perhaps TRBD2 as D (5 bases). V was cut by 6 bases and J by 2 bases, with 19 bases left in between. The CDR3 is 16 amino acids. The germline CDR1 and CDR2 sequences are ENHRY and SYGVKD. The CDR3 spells CAISAPEGKEQETQYF. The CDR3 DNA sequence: TGTGCCATCAGCGCCCCCGAGGGTAAGGAGCAAGAGACCCAGTACTTC.

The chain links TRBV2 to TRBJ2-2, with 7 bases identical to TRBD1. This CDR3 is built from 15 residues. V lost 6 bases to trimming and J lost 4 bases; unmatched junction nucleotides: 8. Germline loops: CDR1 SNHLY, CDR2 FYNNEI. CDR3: CASRRTGAGTGELFF. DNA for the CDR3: TGTGCCAGCAGGCGCACAGGGGCGGGCACCGGGGAGCTGTTTTTT.

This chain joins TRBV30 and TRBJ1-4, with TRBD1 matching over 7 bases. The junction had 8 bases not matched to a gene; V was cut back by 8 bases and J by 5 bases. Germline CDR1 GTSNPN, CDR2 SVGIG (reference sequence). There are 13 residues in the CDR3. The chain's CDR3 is CASKGQNNEKLFF. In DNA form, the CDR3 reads TGTGCCAGTAAGGGACAGAACAATGAAAAACTGTTTTTT.